What follows are 4 T cell receptor beta chains derived from one specimen sequenced in a study of vaccination effects on CD4 cells after COVID-19. TCRdb's copy holds only in-frame clones and misses some; the assay was immunoSEQ multiplex PCR. The sample comprises tens of thousands of clones, over 65% of which are singletons, and 4% rests with the top ten. No cognate antigen is known for these TCRs. Prior to sequencing, the ViraFEST assay stimulated PBMC with viral peptide pools, which expanded the antigen-specific CD4+ T cells. Isolating CD4+ T cells followed approximately 11 days of culture. According to the study, vaccine recipients showed no prior SARS-CoV-2 infection and negative nucleocapsid antibodies. The source material was CD4+ T cells from PBMCs cultured with HCoV-OC43 spike peptides, sampled before COVID-19 vaccination. The subset denotes: HCoV-OC43 spike overlapping peptide pool stimulation. Receptor source: a human donor who received a COVID-19 vaccine.

The chain is built from TRBV28 and TRBJ2-3; D gene unclear. CDR3 length equals 14 residues. V lost 5 bases to trimming and J lost 3 bases, with 12 bases between them. CDR1 and CDR2 from the germline V gene are MDHEN and SYDVKM. The CDR3 region has the DNA TGTGCCAGCAGTATCCCTTTTAGGACAGATACGCAGTATTTT. This translates into CASSIPFRTDTQYF.

This clone appeared a few times. V gene TRBV24-1 combines with J gene TRBJ1-2; D remains unclear. V lost 4 bases and J lost 5, with 7 bases in between. The CDR3 extends over 12 amino acids. CDR1 is KGHDR and CDR2 is SFDVKD in the germline V gene. CDR3 loop: CATSESGYGYTF. For the CDR3, the DNA is TGTGCCACCAGTGAATCCGGATATGGCTACACCTTC.

This clone has just one count. The gene calls are TRBV6-6 and TRBJ2-1, with a possible D match to TRBD1 (6 bases). CDR3 length: 13 amino acids. V was clipped by 3 bases and J by 10 bases, with 13 bases between them. Germline assignment: CDR1 MNHNY and CDR2 SVGAGI (reference sequence). The CDR3 protein is CASSYSGGWEQFF. The CDR3 nucleotides read TGTGCCAGCAGTTATTCTGGGGGCTGGGAGCAGTTCTTC.

This chain joins TRBV2 and TRBJ2-7; D might be TRBD1 (6 bases). Germline V gene sequence: CDR1 SNHLY, CDR2 FYNNEI. V lost 4 bases, J lost 2 bases, and 6 bases lay in between. The CDR3 runs to 12 residues. CDR3 sequence reads: CASSGTAYEQYV. The CDR3 DNA follows: TGTGCCAGCAGTGGGACAGCCTACGAGCAGTACGTC.